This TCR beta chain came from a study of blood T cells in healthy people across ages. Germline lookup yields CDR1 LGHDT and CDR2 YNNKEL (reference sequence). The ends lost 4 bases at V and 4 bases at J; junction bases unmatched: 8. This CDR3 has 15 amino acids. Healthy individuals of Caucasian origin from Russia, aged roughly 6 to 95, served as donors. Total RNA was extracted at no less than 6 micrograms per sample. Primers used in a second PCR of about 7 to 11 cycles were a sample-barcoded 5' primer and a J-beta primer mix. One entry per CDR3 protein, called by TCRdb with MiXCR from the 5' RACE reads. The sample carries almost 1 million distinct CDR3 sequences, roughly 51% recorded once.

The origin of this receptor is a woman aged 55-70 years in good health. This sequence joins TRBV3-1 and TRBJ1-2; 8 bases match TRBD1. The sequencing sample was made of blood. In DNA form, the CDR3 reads TGTGCCAGCAGCCTCGGACAGGGCTCTTCCTATGGCTACACCTTC. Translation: CASSLGQGSSYGYTF. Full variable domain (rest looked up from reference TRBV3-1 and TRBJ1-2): DTAVSQTPKYLVTQMGNDKSIKCEQNLGHDTMYWYKQDSKKFLKIMFSYNNKELIINETVPNRFSPKSPDKAHLNLHINSLELGDSAVYFCASSLGQGSSYGYTFGSGTRLTVV.